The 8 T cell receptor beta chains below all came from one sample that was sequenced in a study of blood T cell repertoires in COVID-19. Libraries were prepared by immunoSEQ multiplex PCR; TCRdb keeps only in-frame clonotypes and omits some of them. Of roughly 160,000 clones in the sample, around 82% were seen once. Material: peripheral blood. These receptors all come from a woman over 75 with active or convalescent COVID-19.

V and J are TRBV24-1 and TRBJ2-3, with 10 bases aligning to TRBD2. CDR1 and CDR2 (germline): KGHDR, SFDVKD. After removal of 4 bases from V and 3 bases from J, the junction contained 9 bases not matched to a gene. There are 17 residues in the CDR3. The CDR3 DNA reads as TGTGCCACCAGTGACCCTCTAGCGGGAGTTCGAACAGATACGCAGTATTTT. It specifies CATSDPLAGVRTDTQYF.

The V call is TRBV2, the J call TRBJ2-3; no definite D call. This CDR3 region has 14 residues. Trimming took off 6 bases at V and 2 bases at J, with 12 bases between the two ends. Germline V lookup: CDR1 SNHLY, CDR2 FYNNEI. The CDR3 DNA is TGTGCCAGCAGGTCTCAGCGCGACACAGATACGCAGTATTTT. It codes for CASRSQRDTDTQYF.

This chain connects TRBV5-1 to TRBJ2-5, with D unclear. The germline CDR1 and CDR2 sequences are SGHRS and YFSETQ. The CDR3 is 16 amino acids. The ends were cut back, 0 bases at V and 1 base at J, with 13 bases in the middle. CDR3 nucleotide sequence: TGCGCCAGCAGCTTGGCCTCGGCGGATCCCCAAGAGACCCAGTACTTC. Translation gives CASSLASADPQETQYF.

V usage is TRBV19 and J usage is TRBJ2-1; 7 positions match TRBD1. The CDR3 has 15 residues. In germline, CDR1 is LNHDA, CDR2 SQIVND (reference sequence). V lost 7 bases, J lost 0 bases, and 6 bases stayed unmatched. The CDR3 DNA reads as TGTGCCAGTACCCCCCGGGACAGCTCCTACAATGAGCAGTTCTTC. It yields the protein CASTPRDSSYNEQFF.

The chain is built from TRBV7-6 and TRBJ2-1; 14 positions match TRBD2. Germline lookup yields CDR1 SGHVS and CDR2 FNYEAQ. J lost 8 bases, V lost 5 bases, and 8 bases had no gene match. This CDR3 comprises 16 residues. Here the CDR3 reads CASSTRGTSGSDEQFF. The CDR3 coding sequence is TGTGCCAGCAGCACACGCGGGACTAGCGGGAGTGATGAGCAGTTCTTC.

CDR3 sequence reads: CASSLATGPNTIYF. For the CDR3, the DNA is TGCGCCAGCAGCTTGGCCACAGGTCCGAACACCATATATTTT. The genes are TRBV5-1 and TRBJ1-3; D may be TRBD1 (5 bases). Between the trimmed V and J ends, which lost 0 bases and 7 bases, there was a span of 11 bases. CDR1 SGHRS and CDR2 YFSETQ come from the germline V gene. There are 14 residues in the CDR3.

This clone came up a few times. CDR3 sequence: CASSFPPNTIYF. The CDR3 DNA is TGTGCCAGCAGTTTCCCCCCGAACACCATATATTTT. This chain joins TRBV28 and TRBJ1-3, with unresolved D. This CDR3 is 12 amino acids long. Trimming stripped 3 bases from V and 7 bases from J, with 7 bases between. Germline values: CDR1 MDHEN, CDR2 SYDVKM.

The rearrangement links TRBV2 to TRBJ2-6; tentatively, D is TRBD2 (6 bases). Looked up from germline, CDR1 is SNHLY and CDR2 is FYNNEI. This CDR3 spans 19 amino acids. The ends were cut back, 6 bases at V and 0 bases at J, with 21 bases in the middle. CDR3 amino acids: CASREIRAGRSSGANVLTF. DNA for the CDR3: TGTGCCAGCAGGGAAATTAGGGCGGGAAGGAGCTCTGGGGCCAACGTCCTGACTTTC.